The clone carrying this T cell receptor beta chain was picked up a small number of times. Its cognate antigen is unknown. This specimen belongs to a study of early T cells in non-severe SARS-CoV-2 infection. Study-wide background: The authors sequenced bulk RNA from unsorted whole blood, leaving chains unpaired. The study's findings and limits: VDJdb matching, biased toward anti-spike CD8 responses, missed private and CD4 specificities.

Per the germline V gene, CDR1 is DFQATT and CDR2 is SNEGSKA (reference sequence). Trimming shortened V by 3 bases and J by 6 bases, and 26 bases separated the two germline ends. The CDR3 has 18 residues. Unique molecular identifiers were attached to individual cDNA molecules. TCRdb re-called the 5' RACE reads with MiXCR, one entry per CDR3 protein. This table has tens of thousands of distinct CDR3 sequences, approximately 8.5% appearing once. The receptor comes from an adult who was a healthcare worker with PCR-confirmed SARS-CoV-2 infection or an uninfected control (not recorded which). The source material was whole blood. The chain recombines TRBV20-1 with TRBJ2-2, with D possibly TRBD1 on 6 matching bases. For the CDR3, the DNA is TGCAGTGCTAGTGGGGGCCATATGGGACAAATGCTGTCCGGGGAGCTGTTTTTT. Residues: CSASGGHMGQMLSGELFF.